This TCR beta chain derives from a study of T cell clusters in autoimmune cytopenias (dated 2019 in TCRdb). About the full investigation: Of the approximately 42 healthy donor controls, over 20 were female, and the group had a mean age of approximately 51 years and a median age of about 64 years. The median TRB sequencing depth was around 55,000 reads per sample, and the median number of distinct TRB clonotypes was a few thousand per sample. Alongside healthy, CLL and autoimmune hepatitis controls, autoimmune cytopenia patients had their peripheral blood TRB and IGH repertoires sequenced at active disease and again during treatment follow-up. The goal of the study was to find out whether patients with autoimmune cytopenia have a disease-specific immune repertoire signature that could be used as a blood-based biomarker. For primary cytopenia, the controls were more than 20 age-matched healthy donors, and for secondary cytopenia, the controls were about 13 age-matched CLL patients. Autoimmune hepatitis repertoires were compared against 20 to 25 age- and sex-matched healthy donors.

A remark on this clonotype: The target of this receptor is not known.

TRB amplification used roughly 250 ng of peripheral blood genomic DNA, approximately 41,000 genome equivalents, per sample. Results and caveats for the whole study, not just this receptor: The cluster-lack signature was not observed for secondary cytopenia versus CLL, as the signature was apparently masked by the dominant lymphoma-associated repertoire. A lack of physiological T cell clusters in primary autoimmune cytopenia patients was suggested by GLIPH, as 51 clusters were found to be exclusive to healthy donors versus roughly 15 exclusive to patients. The TRB repertoire shifts, including less even repertoires in secondary cytopenia and CLL, mostly reflected lymphoma bias and not autoimmunity. Almost three-fold more exclusive TRB clusters were observed in healthy donors than in active autoimmune hepatitis patients, consistent with an autoimmunity-wide signature. The T cell clusters were defined only in silico, and the functional role of the clusters still needed to be validated experimentally.

Multiplex PCR with a touch-down protocol amplified TRB rearrangements, with the TRB-A and TRB-B primer pools combined in a single tube. Illumina adapters and sample indices were attached to the amplicons through two consecutive PCR reactions using Phusion HS II polymerase. Amplicons were gel-purified with the NucleoSpin Gel and PCR Clean-up kit, then quantified by Qubit and quality-checked on an Agilent 2100 Bioanalyzer. Libraries were sequenced on an Illumina MiSeq using 600-cycle, single-indexed, paired-end runs. As for how the authors treated the data: Alignment and assembly of TRB reads were performed with MiXCR version 2.1.12 and the default MiXCR reference library. A clone was defined by each unique CDR3 nucleotide sequence, and analysis was restricted to productive sequences with at least two reads. Repertoire diversity was assessed with alpha-parameterized diversity profiles (alpha 0 to 5), including the Shannon (alpha 1) and Simpson (alpha 2) indices, which were computed with an R script. The tcR package was used to compute combinatorial TRB VJ usage, and cohorts were compared on this usage by principal component analysis with ade4. GLIPH clustering of TCRbeta CDR3s was carried out on cohort pairs matched by age and read depth, and cluster frequencies were compared by Wilcoxon test. Reads reprocessed by TCRdb are summarized as one entry per CDR3 protein sequence, and DNA is absent. TCRdb's processing, not the authors', yielded these V and J calls. The table kept for this sample lists more than 9,500 distinct CDR3 sequences. More than 2.5% of the sample comes from the top ten.

A further study also used this sample, focusing on T cell repertoires in aging, cancer and after chemotherapy. Reported in the second study: Donors spanned six age groups from 30 or younger to 70 or older, with at least three individuals per group. Healthy donor control TCR repertoires were recorded over several months to years and showed clear clonal overlap across re-sampling. The full dataset contained several million TCR reads. Untreated patients with hematological or solid cancers showed significantly lower blood TCR diversity and higher clonality than age-matched healthy donors. In healthy donors, the drop in TCR diversity with age came mainly from a loss of richness, whereas in cancer patients a loss of evenness also played a part. An increase in median generation probability over the chemotherapy interval was observed in both cancer cohorts, suggesting that the repertoire was reconstituted through rebound thymic output. According to the authors, the repertoire data do not allow conclusions to be drawn about immunological memory after chemotherapy. To examine immunoaging and T cell reconstitution after chemotherapy, the study profiled TCR beta repertoires in peripheral blood from healthy donors and cancer patients. A cohort of 220 or so cancer patients (94 with hematological and some 120 with solid cancers) was assembled, and about 100 healthy donors were included as a reference group. MiXCR versions 2.12 and 3.0.5 were used to process TRB sequences. Repertoire metrics included Shannon diversity, evenness, clonality (one minus evenness), and alpha-parameterized diversity profiles from alpha 0 to 5. The IGoR algorithm was used to compute generation probabilities of clones in paired pre- and post-chemotherapy samples.

The clonotype was recovered from a human donor in good health. Input material: peripheral blood.

The CDR3 reads as follows: CASNTPGQANTGELFF. The sequence joins TRBV10-1 to TRBJ2-2; TCRdb indicates TRBD1, and absent DNA this call remains unverified. CDR1 WNHNN and CDR2 SYGVQD are derived from the germline V gene (reference sequence). The CDR3 sequence holds 16 residues, the cysteine and phenylalanine included. Only the protein is on record.